This T cell receptor (beta chain) emerged from a study of blood T cell repertoires in COVID-19. Background on the study: Researchers got acute and convalescent COVID-19 samples from the United States, Italy and Spain. Sources were T cells, B-cell-depleted T cells, or PBMCs; the material itself was cDNA or gDNA.

Authors' methods: Researchers report that nucleated cell counts were estimated from reference gene primer amplification. The table came from immunoSEQ multiplex PCR; TCRdb's copy has only in-frame clones and leaves some out. The V and J calls and clone size were taken over from that table, and D and trimming were inferred from the DNA. This sample has 250,000 to 300,000 clones, with 86% found just once. J lost 6 bases, V lost 4 bases, and 1 base had no gene match. This CDR3 is 14 amino acids long. Germline CDR1 is MNHEY and CDR2 is SMNVEV (reference sequence). The sample taken for sequencing was peripheral blood. This clonotype was sampled from a man between 18 and 29 years old with active or convalescent COVID-19. V usage is TRBV27 and J usage is TRBJ2-2; TRBD1 aligns across 11 bases. The CDR3 spells CASSWGQGAGELFF. CDR3 in DNA: TGTGCCAGCAGTTGGGGACAGGGGGCCGGGGAGCTGTTTTTT.